This passage covers 29 T cell receptor beta chains from one sample sequenced in a study of early T cells in non-severe SARS-CoV-2 infection. Each CDR3 protein gets one entry after TCRdb re-called the 5' RACE reads with MiXCR. The repertoire holds 64,000 or so distinct CDR3 sequences, with roughly 14% as singletons. The sequencing sample was made of whole blood. All receptors derive from an adult who was a healthcare worker with PCR-confirmed SARS-CoV-2 infection or an uninfected control (not recorded which).

This clonotype was seen a few times. The chain couples TRBV29-1 to TRBJ1-1, with D perhaps TRBD1 (5 bases). Per the germline V gene, CDR1 is SQVTM and CDR2 is ANQGSEA. V was trimmed by 6 bases and J by 4 bases, leaving 18 bases between them. This CDR3 region has 14 residues. CDR3 nucleotides: TGCAGCGTCATGGGGGGACGCGAGGGCACTGAAGCTTTCTTT. It translates to CSVMGGREGTEAFF.

This sequence joins TRBV3-1 and TRBJ2-2; TRBD1 matches at 9 bases. V gave up 0 bases and J gave up 5 bases; unmatched junction bases: 7. The CDR3 sequence is 17 residues long. CDR1 is LGHDT and CDR2 is YNNKEL in the germline V gene (reference sequence). The CDR3 DNA follows: TGTGCCAGCAGCCAAGAGAGCTTCGGACAGGGGACCGGGGAGCTGTTTTTT. It encodes CASSQESFGQGTGELFF.

This clonotype was counted between two and nine times. This chain uses TRBV7-8 with TRBJ2-2; 11 bases map to TRBD2. Per the germline V gene, CDR1 is SGHVS and CDR2 is FQNEAQ. The trim removed 5 bases at V and 5 bases at J, leaving 7 bases unmatched. This CDR3 spans 16 amino acids. Written as DNA, the CDR3 is TGTGCCAGCAGCCCCTCCGGGACTAGCGGAACCGGGGAGCTGTTTTTT. This codes for CASSPSGTSGTGELFF.

V usage is TRBV6-5 and J usage is TRBJ2-3; 12 bases are a match to TRBD1. With 4 bases clipped from V and 6 bases from J, the junction kept 14 bases outside the gene matches. The CDR3 is 18 amino acids. Germline lookup yields CDR1 MNHEY and CDR2 SVGAGI. Here the CDR3 DNA reads TGTGCCAGCAGTTCCCCCGGGACAGGGGGCGCAACGGCGGATACGCAGTATTTT. Its translation is CASSSPGTGGATADTQYF.

This clonotype has a count of ten or more. The CDR3 loop reads CASSSLQETQYF. CDR3 coding DNA: TGTGCCAGCAGTTCACTCCAAGAGACCCAGTACTTC. The chain couples TRBV27 to TRBJ2-5, with unresolved D. The germline CDR1 and CDR2 sequences are MNHEY and SMNVEV (reference sequence). This CDR3 is built from 12 residues. With 4 bases removed from V and 1 base from J, the gap between germline ends came to 4 bases.

Many counts were recorded for this clonotype. The J gene is TRBJ2-5, the V gene TRBV6-2 or TRBV6-3; 7 bases map to TRBD2. CDR1 and CDR2 from the germline V gene are MNHEY and SVGEGT. The CDR3 is made up of 15 amino acids. J was trimmed by 1 base and V by 5 bases; bases with no gene match: 7. Here the CDR3 reads CASSRLLAGQETQYF. The CDR3 bases are TGTGCCAGCAGTCGACTCTTAGCGGGCCAAGAGACCCAGTACTTC.

The rearrangement joins TRBV18 to TRBJ1-2, with 7 positions matching TRBD1. The V segment lost 4 bases and the J segment 5 bases; nucleotides outside the gene matches: 10. This CDR3 is built from 15 residues. Germline-derived CDR1 and CDR2 are KGHSH and LQKENI. The CDR3 loop is CASSLGTAPSYGYTF. In DNA, the CDR3 is TGTGCCAGCTCACTCGGGACAGCACCTTCATATGGCTACACCTTC. The whole variable domain, remainder taken from reference TRBV18 and TRBJ1-2, is NAGVMQNPRHLVRRRGQEARLRCSPMKGHSHVYWYRQLPEEGLKFMVYLQKENIIDESGMPKERFSAEFPKEGPSILRIQQVVRGDSAAYFCASSLGTAPSYGYTFGSGTRLTVV.

The chain couples TRBV7-9 to TRBJ1-1; 7 bases map to TRBD1. Germline V CDR1 and CDR2: SEHNR, FQNEAQ (reference sequence). V shed 5 bases and J 4 bases; nucleotides not matched to a gene: 10. The CDR3 is 15 residues long. CDR3 bases: TGTGCCAGCAGCCTCACAGGGGATCCGGGCACTGAAGCTTTCTTT. This translates into CASSLTGDPGTEAFF.

In its sample, this clonotype was seen many times. J is TRBJ2-7 and V is TRBV20-1, with a tentative D call TRBD2 (5 bases). The germline gives CDR1 DFQATT, CDR2 SNEGSKA (reference sequence). The CDR3 runs to 11 residues. V lost 3 bases and J lost 5, with 8 bases in between. The CDR3 DNA follows: TGCAGTGCTAGCAAGAGGGACGAGCAGTACTTC. This translates into CSASKRDEQYF.

This chain joins TRBV6-1 and TRBJ1-1, with D possibly TRBD1 on 5 matching bases. The length of the CDR3 is 13 residues. Germline V CDR1 and CDR2: MNHNS, SASEGT. Trimming left V 7 bases short and J 6 bases short, with 15 bases between. This CDR3 reads CASTIDWGPEAFF. The CDR3 nucleotides read TGTGCCAGCACCATCGACTGGGGACCTGAAGCTTTCTTT.

CDR3 residues: CSALGGRLYEQYF. DNA of the CDR3: TGCAGCGCCCTGGGGGGCAGGCTGTACGAGCAGTACTTC. The chain is built from TRBV29-1 and TRBJ2-7; D is tentatively TRBD1 or TRBD2 (6 bases each). This CDR3 contains 13 residues. V was clipped by 7 bases and J by 4 bases, with 17 bases between them. Germline V gene data show CDR1 as SQVTM and CDR2 as ANQGSEA.

There are many counts of this clonotype. This chain joins TRBV29-1 and TRBJ2-3, with D maybe TRBD1 (5 bases). This CDR3 region has 15 residues. CDR1 and CDR2 (germline): SQVTM, ANQGSEA. V was trimmed by 3 bases and J by 0 bases, leaving 13 bases between them. The CDR3 sequence: CSVDTGFQSTDTQYF. The DNA for the CDR3 is TGCAGCGTTGACACAGGTTTCCAGAGCACAGATACGCAGTATTTT.

V and J are TRBV6-2 or TRBV6-3 and TRBJ2-3; D might be TRBD2 (6 bases). Germline V lookup: CDR1 MNHEY, CDR2 SVGEGT. Deletions cut 4 bases from V and 4 bases from J, with 18 bases between. This CDR3 has 16 residues. CDR3 sequence: CASSWDSPGVADTQYF. CDR3 nucleotide sequence: TGTGCCAGCAGTTGGGACTCCCCTGGGGTCGCAGATACGCAGTATTTT.

This clonotype was picked up many times. The chain employs TRBV18 and TRBJ2-7; weak D call: TRBD1 (7 bases). V was pared by 3 bases and J by 5 bases, with 14 bases between. Germline CDR1 and CDR2: KGHSH and LQKENI. CDR3 length: 14 residues. The CDR3 nucleotides are TGTGCCAGCTCACCTCCAGGAGGGGGCGACGAGCAGTACTTC. As protein: CASSPPGGGDEQYF.

The CDR3 DNA reads as TGTGCCAGCAGCCTAGTGGGCGTCGGGGAGCTGTTTTTT. Translation gives CASSLVGVGELFF. The V and J genes are TRBV11-3 and TRBJ2-2; the D is unclear. V lost 5 bases to trimming and J lost 7 bases, with 11 bases between them. Germline CDR1 is SGHNT and CDR2 is YENEEA. The CDR3 contains 13 residues.

The rearrangement uses TRBV3-1 and TRBJ2-3; D is uncertain. This CDR3 has 13 residues. Germline-derived CDR1 and CDR2 are LGHDT and YNNKEL (reference sequence). Trimming left V 3 bases short and J 0 bases short, with 4 bases between. The CDR3 loop is CASSQDSTDTQYF. The CDR3 region has the DNA TGTGCCAGCAGCCAGGATAGCACAGATACGCAGTATTTT.

The chain carries TRBV29-1 and TRBJ1-3, with D perhaps TRBD1 (5 bases). The germline gives CDR1 SQVTM, CDR2 ANQGSEA. V lost 6 bases, J lost 2 bases, and 23 bases lay in between. CDR3 size: 17 residues. CDR3 sequence: CSVSGDPRRLTGNTIYF. CDR3 nucleotides: TGCAGCGTCTCCGGGGACCCCCGTCGATTAACTGGAAACACCATATATTTT.

J is TRBJ2-7 and V is TRBV12-3 or TRBV12-4; 8 bases map to TRBD1. This CDR3 spans 13 amino acids. V was pared by 9 bases and J by 5 bases, with 9 bases of the junction left unmatched. The CDR3 sequence: CASQGATLHEQYF. CDR3 sequence (DNA): TGTGCCAGTCAGGGGGCTACCCTCCACGAGCAGTACTTC.

This clonotype came up a few times. The chain joins TRBV6-2 or TRBV6-3 to TRBJ2-3; D is ambiguous. Per the germline V gene, CDR1 is MNHEY and CDR2 is SVGEGT. The V end lost 5 bases, the J end lost 10 bases, and 19 bases lay between the germline ends. The CDR3 has 14 amino acids. CDR3 nucleotide sequence: TGTGCCAGCAGTCCTACTACCAACTGGGTGGCGCAGTATTTT. It translates to CASSPTTNWVAQYF.

This chain connects TRBV5-6 to TRBJ1-1; D unclear. Germline-derived CDR1 and CDR2 are SGHDT and YYEEEE. V lost 6 bases and J 1 base, leaving 19 bases between the germline ends. There are 16 residues in the CDR3. CDR3 coding DNA: TGTGCCAGCAAAAAGTGGGTTACAACTACGAACACTGAAGCTTTCTTT. Residues: CASKKWVTTTNTEAFF.

The table lists this clonotype with many counts. The chain recombines TRBV5-4 with TRBJ2-2, with 8 bases fitting TRBD1. Germline V lookup: CDR1 SGHNT, CDR2 YYREEE (reference sequence). The CDR3 spans 16 residues. The junction had 5 bases not matched to a gene; V was cut back by 4 bases and J by 0 bases. The CDR3, as DNA: TGTGCCAGCAGCCGACCGGGACAGGCGAACACCGGGGAGCTGTTTTTT. Protein: CASSRPGQANTGELFF.

Ten or more counts support this clonotype. The chain employs TRBV7-9 and TRBJ2-2; D uncertain. Trimming removed 0 bases at V and 4 bases at J, with 3 bases between. Germline assignment: CDR1 SEHNR and CDR2 FQNEAQ (reference sequence). The CDR3 sequence is 13 residues long. The CDR3 coding sequence is TGTGCCAGCAGCTTAGCGATCACCGGGGAGCTGTTTTTT. Its protein product is CASSLAITGELFF.

This clonotype was observed at least ten times. The rearrangement uses TRBV24-1 and TRBJ1-2, with 7 bases aligning to TRBD1. This CDR3 contains 12 residues. V trimming: 4 bases; J trimming: 7 bases; junction bases outside the gene matches: 2. Germline-derived CDR1 and CDR2 are KGHDR and SFDVKD. In DNA form, the CDR3 reads TGTGCCACCAGTGAAGGGGGCACTGGCTACACCTTC. It is translated as CATSEGGTGYTF.

The chain has TRBV15 and TRBJ2-2; D may be TRBD2 (5 bases). Germline lookup yields CDR1 LNHNV and CDR2 YYDKDF (reference sequence). V was cut by 1 base and J by 5 bases, with 14 bases left in between. There are 16 residues in the CDR3. The CDR3 spells CATSRGLNRGTGELFF. Written as DNA, the CDR3 is TGTGCCACCAGCAGAGGACTAAATCGAGGGACCGGGGAGCTGTTTTTT. The whole variable domain, filled in from reference TRBV15 and TRBJ2-2, reads DAMVIQNPRYQVTQFGKPVTLSCSQTLNHNVMYWYQQKSSQAPKLLFHYYDKDFNNEADTPDNFQSRRPNTSFCFLDIRSPGLGDTAMYLCATSRGLNRGTGELFFGEGSRLTVL.

This clonotype has at least ten counts. The rearrangement joins TRBV20-1 to TRBJ2-3; 8 positions agree with TRBD2. This CDR3 region has 14 residues. V lost 6 bases and J lost 2; bases outside the gene matches: 7. Germline CDR1 reads DFQATT; CDR2 reads SNEGSKA (reference sequence). CDR3 sequence reads: CSARTSGNTDTQYF. The DNA of the CDR3 is TGCAGTGCGAGAACTAGCGGCAACACAGATACGCAGTATTTT.

This clonotype was observed many times. The chain couples TRBV10-3 to TRBJ2-3; 8 positions match TRBD1. With 10 bases clipped from V and 0 bases from J, the junction kept 6 bases outside the gene matches. The CDR3 extends over 14 amino acids. Looked up from germline, CDR1 is ENHRY and CDR2 is SYGVKD. CDR3 sequence reads: CATTRQGSTDTQYF. In DNA, the CDR3 is TGTGCCACCACCAGACAGGGGAGCACAGATACGCAGTATTTT.

This clonotype was observed many times. CDR3 sequence reads: CAGRDRVNSPLHF. The CDR3 bases are TGTGCCGGCCGGGACAGGGTTAATTCACCCCTCCACTTT. The chain employs TRBV30 and TRBJ1-6; TRBD1 agrees at 9 bases. V was clipped by 8 bases and J by 6 bases; unmatched bases: 5. CDR3 size: 13 residues. Germline-derived CDR1 and CDR2 are GTSNPN and SVGIG (reference sequence).

This chain joins TRBV7-9 and TRBJ1-1, with D unresolved. The V end lost 6 bases, the J end lost 0 bases, and 5 bases lay between the germline ends. The germline CDR1 and CDR2 sequences are SEHNR and FQNEAQ (reference sequence). CDR3 length: 12 residues. CDR3 DNA sequence: TGTGCCAGCAGATACATGAACACTGAAGCTTTCTTT. This codes for CASRYMNTEAFF.

In this sample, this clonotype turned up many times. The J gene is TRBJ2-3, the V gene TRBV5-1, with D tentatively TRBD2 (5 bases). From germline, CDR1 is SGHRS and CDR2 YFSETQ. CDR3 length: 15 residues. V dropped 1 base and J dropped 1 base, with 10 bases sitting between them. The CDR3 region has the DNA TGCGCCAGCAGCTTGACCGGGGTCCGCACAGATACGCAGTATTTT. This encodes CASSLTGVRTDTQYF.